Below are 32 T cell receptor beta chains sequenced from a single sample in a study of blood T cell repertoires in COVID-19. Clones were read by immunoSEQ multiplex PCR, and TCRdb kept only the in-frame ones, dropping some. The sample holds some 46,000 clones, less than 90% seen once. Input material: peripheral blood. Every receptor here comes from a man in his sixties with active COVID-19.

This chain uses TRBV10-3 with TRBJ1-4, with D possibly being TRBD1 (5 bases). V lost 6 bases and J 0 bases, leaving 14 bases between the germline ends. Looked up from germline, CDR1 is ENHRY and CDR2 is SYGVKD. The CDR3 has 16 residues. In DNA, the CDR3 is TGTGCCATCAGCGCTCGGGGACTTGCAACTAATGAAAAACTGTTTTTT. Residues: CAISARGLATNEKLFF.

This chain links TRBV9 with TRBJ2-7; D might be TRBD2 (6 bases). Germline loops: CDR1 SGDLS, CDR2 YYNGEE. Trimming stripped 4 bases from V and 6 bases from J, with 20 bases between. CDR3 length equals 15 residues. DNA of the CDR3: TGTGCCAGCAGCTGTGGGACTCCCTGGACCGGCGAGCAGTACTTC. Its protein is CASSCGTPWTGEQYF. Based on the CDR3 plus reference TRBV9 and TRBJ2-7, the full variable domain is DSGVTQTPKHLITATGQRVTLRCSPRSGDLSVYWYQQSLDQGLQFLIQYYNGEERAKGNILERFSAQQFPDLHSELNLSSLELGDSALYFCASSCGTPWTGEQYFGPGTRLTVT.

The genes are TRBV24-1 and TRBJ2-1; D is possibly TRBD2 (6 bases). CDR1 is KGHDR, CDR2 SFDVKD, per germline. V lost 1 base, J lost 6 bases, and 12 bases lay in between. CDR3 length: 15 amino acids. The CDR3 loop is CATSDLSGRPNEQFF. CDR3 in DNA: TGTGCCACCAGTGATTTAAGCGGGCGACCCAATGAGCAGTTCTTC.

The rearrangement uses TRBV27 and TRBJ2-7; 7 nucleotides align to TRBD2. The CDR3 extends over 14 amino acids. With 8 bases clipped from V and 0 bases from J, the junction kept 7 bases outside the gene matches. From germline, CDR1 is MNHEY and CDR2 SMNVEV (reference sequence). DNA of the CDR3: TGTGCCAGCGGAAAACTAGCGAACTCCTACGAGCAGTACTTC. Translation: CASGKLANSYEQYF.

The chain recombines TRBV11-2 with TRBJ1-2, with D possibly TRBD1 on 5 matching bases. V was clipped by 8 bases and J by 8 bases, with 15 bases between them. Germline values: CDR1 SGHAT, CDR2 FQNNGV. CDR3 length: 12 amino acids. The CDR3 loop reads CASGHRGEGYTF. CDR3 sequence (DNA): TGTGCCAGCGGCCATCGGGGGGAGGGCTACACCTTC.

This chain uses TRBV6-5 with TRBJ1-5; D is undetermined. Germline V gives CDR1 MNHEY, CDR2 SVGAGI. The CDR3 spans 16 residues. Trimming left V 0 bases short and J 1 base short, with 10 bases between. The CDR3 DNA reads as TGTGCCAGCAGTTACTCCCGAGCTTTCAGCAATCAGCCCCAGCATTTT. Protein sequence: CASSYSRAFSNQPQHF.

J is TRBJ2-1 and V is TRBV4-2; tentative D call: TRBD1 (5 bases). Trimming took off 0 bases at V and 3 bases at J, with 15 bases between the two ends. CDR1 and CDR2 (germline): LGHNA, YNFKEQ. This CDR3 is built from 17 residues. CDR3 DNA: TGTGCCAGCAGCCAAGATCTCCTAGGGGCCAGCTACAATGAGCAGTTCTTC. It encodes CASSQDLLGASYNEQFF.

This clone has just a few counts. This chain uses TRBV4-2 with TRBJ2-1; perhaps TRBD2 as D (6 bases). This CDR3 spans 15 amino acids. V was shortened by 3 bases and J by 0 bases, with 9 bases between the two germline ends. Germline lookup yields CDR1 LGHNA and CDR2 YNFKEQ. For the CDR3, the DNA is TGTGCCAGCAGCCAGGACTATCGCTCCTACAATGAGCAGTTCTTC. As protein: CASSQDYRSYNEQFF.

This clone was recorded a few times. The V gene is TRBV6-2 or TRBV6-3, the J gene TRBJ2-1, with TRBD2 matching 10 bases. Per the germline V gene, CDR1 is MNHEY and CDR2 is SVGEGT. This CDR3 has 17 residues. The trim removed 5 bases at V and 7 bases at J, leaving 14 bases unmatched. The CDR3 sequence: CASSDDHLASGGNEQFF. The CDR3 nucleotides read TGTGCCAGCAGTGATGACCATTTAGCTAGCGGGGGTAATGAGCAGTTCTTC.

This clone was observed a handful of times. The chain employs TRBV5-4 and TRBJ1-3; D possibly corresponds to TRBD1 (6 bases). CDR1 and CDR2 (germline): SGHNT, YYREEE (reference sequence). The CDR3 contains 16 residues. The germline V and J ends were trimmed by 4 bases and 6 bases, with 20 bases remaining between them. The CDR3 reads CASSPQLPGAVNTIYF. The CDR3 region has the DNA TGTGCCAGCAGCCCACAATTACCAGGGGCGGTAAACACCATATATTTT.

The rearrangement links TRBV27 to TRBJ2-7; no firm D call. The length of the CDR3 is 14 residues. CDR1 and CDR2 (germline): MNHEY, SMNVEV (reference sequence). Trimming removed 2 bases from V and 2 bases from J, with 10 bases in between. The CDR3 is CASSLSASTYEQYF. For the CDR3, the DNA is TGTGCCAGCAGTTTAAGCGCGAGTACCTACGAGCAGTACTTC.

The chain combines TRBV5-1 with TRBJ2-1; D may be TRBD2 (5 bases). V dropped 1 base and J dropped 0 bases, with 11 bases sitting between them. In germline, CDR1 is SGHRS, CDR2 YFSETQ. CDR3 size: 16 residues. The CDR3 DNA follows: TGCGCCAGCAGCTTGCCTCGGGGAAGCTCCTACAATGAGCAGTTCTTC. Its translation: CASSLPRGSSYNEQFF.

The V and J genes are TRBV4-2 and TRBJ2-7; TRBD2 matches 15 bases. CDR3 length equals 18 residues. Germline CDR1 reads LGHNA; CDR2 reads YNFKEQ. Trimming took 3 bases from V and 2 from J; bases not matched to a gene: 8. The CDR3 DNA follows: TGTGCCAGCAGCCACCCCCACGGACTAGCGGGGGGGACCTACGAGCAGTACTTC. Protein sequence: CASSHPHGLAGGTYEQYF.

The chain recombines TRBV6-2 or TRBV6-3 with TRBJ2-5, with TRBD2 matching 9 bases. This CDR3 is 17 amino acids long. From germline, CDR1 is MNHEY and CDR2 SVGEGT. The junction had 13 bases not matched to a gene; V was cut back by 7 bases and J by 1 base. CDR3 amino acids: CASIPFGLAGSQETQYF. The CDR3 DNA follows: TGTGCCAGCATCCCCTTCGGGCTAGCGGGGAGCCAAGAGACCCAGTACTTC.

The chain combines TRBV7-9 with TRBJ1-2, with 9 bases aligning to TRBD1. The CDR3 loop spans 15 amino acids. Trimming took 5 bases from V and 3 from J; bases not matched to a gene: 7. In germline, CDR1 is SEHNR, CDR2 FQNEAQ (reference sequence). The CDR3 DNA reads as TGTGCCAGCAGCCCTACAGGGGGCAGGCACTATGGCTACACCTTC. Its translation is CASSPTGGRHYGYTF.

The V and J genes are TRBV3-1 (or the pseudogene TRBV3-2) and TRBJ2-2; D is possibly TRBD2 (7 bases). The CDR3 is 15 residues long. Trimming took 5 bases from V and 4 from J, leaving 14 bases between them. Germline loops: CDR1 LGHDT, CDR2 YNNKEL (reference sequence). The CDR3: CASSLGGARTGELFF. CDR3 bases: TGTGCCAGCAGCTTGGGGGGGGCCCGCACCGGGGAGCTGTTTTTT.

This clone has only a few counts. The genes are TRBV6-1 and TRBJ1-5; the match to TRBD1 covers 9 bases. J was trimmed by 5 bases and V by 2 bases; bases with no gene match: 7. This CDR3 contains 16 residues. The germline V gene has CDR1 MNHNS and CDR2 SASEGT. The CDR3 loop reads CASSENPGQGYQPQHF. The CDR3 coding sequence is TGTGCCAGCAGTGAAAACCCGGGACAGGGCTATCAGCCCCAGCATTTT.

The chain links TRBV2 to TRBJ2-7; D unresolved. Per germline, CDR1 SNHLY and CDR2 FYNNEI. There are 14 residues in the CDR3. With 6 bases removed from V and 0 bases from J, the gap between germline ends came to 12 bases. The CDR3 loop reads CASRVSPNSYEQYF. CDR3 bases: TGTGCCAGCAGAGTAAGCCCAAACTCCTACGAGCAGTACTTC.

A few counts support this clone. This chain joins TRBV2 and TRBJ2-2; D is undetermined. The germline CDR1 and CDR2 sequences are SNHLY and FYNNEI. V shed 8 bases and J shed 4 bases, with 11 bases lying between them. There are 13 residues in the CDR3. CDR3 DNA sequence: TGTGCCAGCTCTAGGCAGTCCACCGGGGAGCTGTTTTTT. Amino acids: CASSRQSTGELFF.

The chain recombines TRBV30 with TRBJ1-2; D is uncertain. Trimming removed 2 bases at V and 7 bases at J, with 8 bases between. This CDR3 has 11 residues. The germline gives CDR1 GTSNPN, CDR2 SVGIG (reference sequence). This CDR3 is CAWSFPGGYTF. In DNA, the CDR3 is TGTGCCTGGAGTTTCCCCGGTGGCTACACCTTC.

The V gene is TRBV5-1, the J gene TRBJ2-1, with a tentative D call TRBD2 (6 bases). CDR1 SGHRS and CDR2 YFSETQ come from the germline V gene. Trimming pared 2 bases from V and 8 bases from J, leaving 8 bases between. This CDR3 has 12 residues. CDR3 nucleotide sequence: TGCGCCAGCAGCTTTTCGGGGGATGAGCAGTTCTTC. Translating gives CASSFSGDEQFF.

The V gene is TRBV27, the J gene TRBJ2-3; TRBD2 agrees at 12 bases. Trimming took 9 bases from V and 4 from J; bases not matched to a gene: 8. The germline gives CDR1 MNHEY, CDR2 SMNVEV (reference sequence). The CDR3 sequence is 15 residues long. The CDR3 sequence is CASRTSGTIADTQYF. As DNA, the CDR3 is TGTGCCAGTCGGACTAGCGGGACTATTGCAGATACGCAGTATTTT.

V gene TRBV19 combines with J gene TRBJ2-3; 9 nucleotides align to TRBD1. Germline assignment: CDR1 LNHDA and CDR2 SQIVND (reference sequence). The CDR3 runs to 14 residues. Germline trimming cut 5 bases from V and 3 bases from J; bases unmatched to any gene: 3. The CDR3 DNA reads TGTGCCAGTAGTCGGACAGGGGTGACAGATACGCAGTATTTT. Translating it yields CASSRTGVTDTQYF.

For the CDR3, the DNA is TGTGCCAGCAGCCAAGGAGCGGGAAACGAGCAGTACTTC. Translation: CASSQGAGNEQYF. The genes are TRBV3-1 (or the pseudogene TRBV3-2) and TRBJ2-7, with 7 bases matching TRBD2. The CDR3 is 13 amino acids. The J segment lost 5 bases and the V segment lost 1 base, leaving 2 bases of the junction unmatched. Germline values: CDR1 LGHDT, CDR2 YNNKEL (reference sequence).

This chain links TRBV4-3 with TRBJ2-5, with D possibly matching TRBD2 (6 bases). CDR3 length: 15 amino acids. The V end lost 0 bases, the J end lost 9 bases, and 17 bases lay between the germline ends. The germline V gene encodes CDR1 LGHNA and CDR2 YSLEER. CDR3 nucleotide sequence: TGCGCCAGCAGCCAAGACACGGGGGTGGGTGGGGCCCAGTACTTC. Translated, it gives CASSQDTGVGGAQYF.

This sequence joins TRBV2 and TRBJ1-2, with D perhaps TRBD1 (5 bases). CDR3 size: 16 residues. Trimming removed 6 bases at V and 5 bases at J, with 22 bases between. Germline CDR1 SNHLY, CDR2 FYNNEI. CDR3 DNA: TGTGCCAGCAGGGGGGGGTTGGCCAGGCAAGTATATGGCTACACCTTC. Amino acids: CASRGGLARQVYGYTF.

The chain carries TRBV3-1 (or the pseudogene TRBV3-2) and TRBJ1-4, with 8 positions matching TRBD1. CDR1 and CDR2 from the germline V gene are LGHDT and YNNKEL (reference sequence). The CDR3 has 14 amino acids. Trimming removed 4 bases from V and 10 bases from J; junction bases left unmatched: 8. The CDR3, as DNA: TGTGCCAGCAGCCCCCGACAGGGGCCGGTAAAACTGTTTTTT. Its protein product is CASSPRQGPVKLFF.

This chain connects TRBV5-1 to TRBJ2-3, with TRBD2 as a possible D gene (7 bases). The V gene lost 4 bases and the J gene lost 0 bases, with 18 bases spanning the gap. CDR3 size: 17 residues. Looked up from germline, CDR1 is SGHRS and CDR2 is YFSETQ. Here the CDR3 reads CASSLGGLQISTDTQYF. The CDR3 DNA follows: TGCGCCAGCAGCCTAGGGGGACTACAGATCAGCACAGATACGCAGTATTTT.

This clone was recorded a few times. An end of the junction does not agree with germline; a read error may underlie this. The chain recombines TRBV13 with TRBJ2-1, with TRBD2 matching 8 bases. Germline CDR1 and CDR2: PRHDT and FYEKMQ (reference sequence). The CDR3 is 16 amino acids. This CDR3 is CASSLLSLAGVNEQLF. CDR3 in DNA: TGTGCCAGCAGCTTATTAAGTCTAGCGGGTGTTAATGAGCAGCTCTTC.

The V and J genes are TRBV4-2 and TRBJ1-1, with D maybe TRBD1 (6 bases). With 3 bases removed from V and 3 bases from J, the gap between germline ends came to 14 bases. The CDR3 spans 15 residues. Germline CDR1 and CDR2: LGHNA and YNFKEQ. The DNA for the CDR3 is TGTGCCAGCAGCCAGGTGCGGGGGCTGGACACTGAAGCTTTCTTT. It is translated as CASSQVRGLDTEAFF.

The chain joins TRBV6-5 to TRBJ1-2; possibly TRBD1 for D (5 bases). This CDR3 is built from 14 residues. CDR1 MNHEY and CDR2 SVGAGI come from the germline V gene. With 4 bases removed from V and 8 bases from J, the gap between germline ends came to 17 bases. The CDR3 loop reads CASSFLGGSDGYTF. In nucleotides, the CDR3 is TGTGCCAGCAGTTTTCTGGGGGGGAGCGACGGCTACACCTTC.

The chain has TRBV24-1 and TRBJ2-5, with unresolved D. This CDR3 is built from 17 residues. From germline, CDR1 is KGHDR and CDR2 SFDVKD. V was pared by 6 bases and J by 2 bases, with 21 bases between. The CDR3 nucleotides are TGTGCCACCAGTCCTCGTTGGGCCGGCTCCTTTCAAGAGACCCAGTACTTC. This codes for CATSPRWAGSFQETQYF.